Listed below are T cell receptor beta chains from one sample, sequenced in a study of Ad26.COV2.S vaccination and SARS-CoV-2 variants. The protocol was immunoSEQ multiplex PCR, while the TCRdb copy is restricted to in-frame clones and leaves out a portion. Of about 350,000 clones in the sample, more than 75% are singletons; the top ten hold 3.3%. The sequenced sample was peripheral blood, obtained in a trial of Ad26.COV2.S vaccine versus placebo. The origin of the receptors is a person between 18 and 65 years old who received the Ad26.COV2.S COVID-19 vaccine or a placebo. Each CDR3 is given with its conserved first and last residue. The order of the fields is CDR3 DNA, CDR3 protein, CDR3 length, D gene, J gene, clone size, V gene. The D gene is left open where the match is weak. Clone size, where shown, is once, few, many, or a class for clones that have expanded.

TGTGCCATCAGTGAAGGCAGGGATACTGAAGCTTTCTTT | CAISEGRDTEAFF | 13 | - | TRBJ1-1 | - | TRBV10-3
TGTGCCAGCAGTTTATCGGGGTCGTGGGGGCGACGCGATTCCTACGAGCAGTACTTC | CASSLSGSWGRRDSYEQYF | 19 | - | TRBJ2-7 | - | TRBV28
TGTGCCAGCAGTCCCCACGTCGGACCCCTACTCAATAATTCACCCCTCCACTTT | CASSPHVGPLLNNSPLHF | 18 | - | TRBJ1-6 | - | TRBV27
TGTGCCAGCAGCCAAAGGCGGACAATACAAGAGACCCAGTACTTC | CASSQRRTIQETQYF | 15 | - | TRBJ2-5 | - | TRBV14
TGTGCAAGTCGTAAGGACAGGGCTAGCGAGCAGTACTTC | CASRKDRASEQYF | 13 | - | TRBJ2-7 | - | TRBV12-2
TGTGCCAGCTCACAAAATTCCAGGGATGGGGGTGAGCAGTACTTC | CASSQNSRDGGEQYF | 15 | - | TRBJ2-7 | - | TRBV18
TGTGCCATCAGTGACCCGAAAACTAGCGAAGAGACCCAGTACTTC | CAISDPKTSEETQYF | 15 | TRBD2 | TRBJ2-5 | - | TRBV10-3
TGCGCCAGCAGCCAAGATACAGGGGCGACCACAGATACGCAGTATTTT | CASSQDTGATTDTQYF | 16 | TRBD1 | TRBJ2-3 | once | TRBV4-1
TGTGCCAGCGGCTTCTCCTACGAGCAGTACTTC | CASGFSYEQYF | 11 | - | TRBJ2-7 | - | TRBV2
TGTGCCTGGAGACGTGGGTCGGAAGGGACCCAGTACTTC | CAWRRGSEGTQYF | 13 | - | TRBJ2-5 | few | TRBV30
TGTGCCAGCAGTTTCGGACAGGCCAACGAGCAGTACTTC | CASSFGQANEQYF | 13 | TRBD1 | TRBJ2-7 | - | TRBV28
TGTGCCAGCATGGTGGACGGAAGCGGCGAGCAGTACTTC | CASMVDGSGEQYF | 13 | - | TRBJ2-7 | - | TRBV6-4
TGTGCCAGCAGGGCGGACAGCCATAACTATGGCTACACCTTC | CASRADSHNYGYTF | 14 | - | TRBJ1-2 | - | TRBV2
TGTGCCAGCAGGCTCCCTCCGGGGACAGGGTCTGGAAACACCATATATTTT | CASRLPPGTGSGNTIYF | 17 | TRBD1 | TRBJ1-3 | once | TRBV28
TGCGCCAGCAGACGCGCTAGCGGGGAGGACGAGCAGTACTTC | CASRRASGEDEQYF | 14 | TRBD2 | TRBJ2-7 | - | TRBV5-1
TGTGCCAGCAGTTACTTGGGGGTTGGCGAGCAGTACTTC | CASSYLGVGEQYF | 13 | - | TRBJ2-7 | - | TRBV6-2/TRBV6-3
TGTGCCTGGAGTCCACTAGCGGGGGGTGAGACCCAGTACTTC | CAWSPLAGGETQYF | 14 | TRBD2 | TRBJ2-5 | - | TRBV30
TGTGCCACCTTCCGGGACACGAACACTGAAGCTTTCTTT | CATFRDTNTEAFF | 13 | - | TRBJ1-1 | - | TRBV2
TGCGCCAGCAGCCCGCGAGCCGGTACAGCCTACACCGGGGAGCTGTTTTTT | CASSPRAGTAYTGELFF | 17 | - | TRBJ2-2 | - | TRBV5-1
TGTGCTAGTGGTTTGGTATATGGCCGTGGCAACTATGGCTACACCTTC | CASGLVYGRGNYGYTF | 16 | - | TRBJ1-2 | few | TRBV12-5
TGTGCCAGGAAAAACCGGGCCCGTAATTCACCCCTCCACTTT | CARKNRARNSPLHF | 14 | - | TRBJ1-6 | - | TRBV6-7
TGTGCCAGCAGCGTAGCGTTGGGGGGCACTGAAGCTTTCTTT | CASSVALGGTEAFF | 14 | - | TRBJ1-1 | - | TRBV9
TGTGCCAGCAGTTACTCCGGGGGTTATGAGCAGTTCTTC | CASSYSGGYEQFF | 13 | - | TRBJ2-1 | - | TRBV6-5
TGTGCCAGCAGCGTAGTAGGGCAGAACTACAATGAGCAGTTCTTC | CASSVVGQNYNEQFF | 15 | - | TRBJ2-1 | - | TRBV9
TGTGCCAGCAGCAAGGACAGGGGGGAGGTCTACAATGAGCAGTTCTTC | CASSKDRGEVYNEQFF | 16 | TRBD1 | TRBJ2-1 | - | TRBV5-6
TGTGCCACCAGCAGAGGAAGTCAGGGGCCAACCGGGGAGCTGTTTTTT | CATSRGSQGPTGELFF | 16 | - | TRBJ2-2 | - | TRBV15
TGTGCCAGTAGTATAGGTGGACAGTACTATGGCTACACCTTC | CASSIGGQYYGYTF | 14 | - | TRBJ1-2 | - | TRBV19
TGTGCCAGCAGTGAGAGCCTAGCGGGGCTCACAGATACGCAGTATTTT | CASSESLAGLTDTQYF | 16 | TRBD2 | TRBJ2-3 | - | TRBV25-1
TGTGCCAGCAGTCCTTGGACTCCCACACCCTACGAGCAGTACTTC | CASSPWTPTPYEQYF | 15 | - | TRBJ2-7 | - | TRBV27
TGTGCCAGCACCTTCGCCGGGGAGCTGTTTTTT | CASTFAGELFF | 11 | - | TRBJ2-2 | - | TRBV3-1/TRBV3-2
TGTGCTAGTGGTTTAAGGAGCGGGGTCGGTGACAATGAGCAGTTCTTC | CASGLRSGVGDNEQFF | 16 | TRBD2 | TRBJ2-1 | - | TRBV12-5
TGCGCCAGCAGCGGGGAGGGGTCGGCTTTCTTT | CASSGEGSAFF | 11 | - | TRBJ1-1 | - | TRBV5-1
TGTGCTAGCAGCTTACGGGGCTACGAGCAGTACTTC | CASSLRGYEQYF | 12 | - | TRBJ2-7 | few | TRBV7-7